These T cell receptor beta chains were read from a single sample in a study of cytomegalovirus exposure and HLA in healthy donors. Some clones are missing from TCRdb's copy, which holds only in-frame ones; the method was immunoSEQ multiplex PCR. The table lists fewer than 250,000 clones, about three quarters of them singletons, with around 2.2% in the top ten. Sequenced material: PBMCs. The receptors derive from a woman aged 30 to 39 in good health and CMV-seropositive. CDR3s include the opening cysteine and the closing phenylalanine or tryptophan. Fields, in order: clone size, J gene, V gene, CDR3 length, D gene, CDR3 DNA, CDR3 protein. D genes are given only for firm matches. Clone size is given for some rows only: seen once, a few or many times, or a class if the clone is expanded.

>-|TRBJ2-7|TRBV10-3|14|-
TGTGCCATCACCACCACAGGGAAGGAGTACGAGCAGTACTTC
CAITTTGKEYEQYF
>-|TRBJ2-5|TRBV7-9|13|-
TGTGCCAGCAGCACACCAAACGCCGTGGAGCAGTACTTC
CASSTPNAVEQYF
>once|TRBJ1-1|TRBV25-1|17|TRBD1
TGTGCCAGCAGTGTAACAGGGGCTCTCCCCTCGAACACTGAAGCTTTCTTT
CASSVTGALPSNTEAFF
>few|TRBJ1-2|TRBV4-2|16|TRBD1
TGTGCCAGCAGCCAAGAGGGGGACAGAGTCTCCTATGGCTACACCTTC
CASSQEGDRVSYGYTF
>-|TRBJ2-7|TRBV4-2|19|-
TGTGCCAGCAGCCAAGAAGAAGCCAAGTTGCAGGGGCTACCGGAGGAGCAGTACTTC
CASSQEEAKLQGLPEEQYF
>-|TRBJ2-3|TRBV7-9|15|TRBD2
TGTGCCAGCAGGGATGGACTAGCGGGCACAGATACGCAGTATTTT
CASRDGLAGTDTQYF
>-|TRBJ2-2|TRBV7-9|15|-
TGTGCCATCACGGGGGAAGGGTTAGCCACCGGGGAGCTGTTTTTT
CAITGEGLATGELFF
>-|TRBJ2-5|TRBV30|13|-
TGTGCCTGGGCTAAAGCCTTTCAAGAGACCCAGTACTTC
CAWAKAFQETQYF
>-|TRBJ2-7|TRBV10-3|17|TRBD2
TGTGCCATCAGTGAGTCGACTAGCGGGGGGCGCTCCTACGAGCAGTACTTC
CAISESTSGGRSYEQYF
>-|TRBJ1-2|TRBV18|14|-
TGTGCCAGCTCACCCGGGGTAGTGTACTATGGCTACACCTTC
CASSPGVVYYGYTF